Below, 13 T cell receptor beta chains from the same sample are listed, as sequenced in a study of early T cells in non-severe SARS-CoV-2 infection. From the 5' RACE reads, TCRdb called clonotypes with MiXCR, one entry per CDR3 protein. The table has about 40,000 distinct CDR3 sequences, roughly 8% seen once; the top ten hold around 11%. The sequences come from whole blood, collected at baseline. These receptors were obtained from an adult who was a healthcare worker with PCR-confirmed SARS-CoV-2 infection or an uninfected control (not recorded which).

The CDR3 spells CASSLGSRGYTF. The CDR3 nucleotides are TGTGCCAGCAGCTTGGGGAGCAGGGGCTACACCTTC. The chain links TRBV5-5 to TRBJ1-2; no firm D call. Germline lookup yields CDR1 SGHKS and CDR2 YYEKEE (reference sequence). The CDR3 totals 12 residues. V was shortened by 0 bases and J by 8 bases, with 8 bases between the two germline ends.

This clonotype has at least ten counts. The rearrangement uses TRBV20-1 and TRBJ2-7; 11 nucleotides match TRBD1. The V segment lost 3 bases and the J segment 0 bases; nucleotides outside the gene matches: 7. Germline V lookup: CDR1 DFQATT, CDR2 SNEGSKA (reference sequence). This CDR3 has 16 residues. CDR3 in amino acids: CSASPRDRGSSYEQYF. CDR3 coding DNA: TGCAGTGCTAGTCCTAGGGACAGGGGGAGCTCCTACGAGCAGTACTTC.

This chain uses TRBV2 with TRBJ2-2, with no clear D. CDR1 and CDR2 from the germline V gene are SNHLY and FYNNEI. Trimming shortened V by 4 bases and J by 4 bases, and 7 bases separated the two germline ends. The CDR3 totals 13 residues. This CDR3 reads CASSGKPTGELFF. CDR3 bases: TGTGCCAGCAGTGGGAAGCCCACCGGGGAGCTGTTTTTT.

Judged by abundance, this clonotype is medium-sized. The chain employs TRBV28 and TRBJ1-1; D perhaps matches TRBD1 (5 bases). Trimming shortened V by 5 bases and J by 1 base, and 11 bases separated the two germline ends. The CDR3 contains 14 residues. Per the germline V gene, CDR1 is MDHEN and CDR2 is SYDVKM. The CDR3 region is CASSPGDGNTEAFF. The CDR3 DNA sequence: TGTGCCAGCAGTCCGGGGGACGGGAACACTGAAGCTTTCTTT.

This clonotype was recorded a few times. This chain joins TRBV5-1 and TRBJ2-5; 10 bases agree with TRBD1. The germline V gene encodes CDR1 SGHRS and CDR2 YFSETQ. There are 15 residues in the CDR3. V lost 2 bases to trimming and J lost 4 bases; unmatched junction nucleotides: 5. The DNA for the CDR3 is TGCGCCAGCAGCTTCTGGGACAGGGGAGGAGAGACCCAGTACTTC. Its translation: CASSFWDRGGETQYF.

This clonotype was seen at least ten times. J is TRBJ2-1 and V is TRBV4-3, with 7 nucleotides matching TRBD2. Germline assignment: CDR1 LGHNA and CDR2 YSLEER. Losses at the gene ends were 5 bases for V and 2 bases for J; bases not matched to a gene: 3. This CDR3 contains 14 residues. CDR3: CASSWTSTYNEQFF. For the CDR3, the DNA is TGCGCCAGCAGCTGGACTAGTACCTACAATGAGCAGTTCTTC.

V and J are TRBV2 and TRBJ1-5, with D unclear. Trimming removed 6 bases from V and 3 bases from J, with 12 bases in between. Germline V gene lookup returns CDR1 SNHLY and CDR2 FYNNEI. The CDR3 totals 14 residues. The CDR3 region has the DNA TGTGCCAGCAGGGAGGTAGCGGCCAATCAGCCCCAGCATTTT. It is translated as CASREVAANQPQHF.

J is TRBJ2-3 and V is TRBV28, with TRBD1 matching over 8 bases. This CDR3 is 13 amino acids long. CDR1 MDHEN and CDR2 SYDVKM come from the germline V gene. With 6 bases clipped from V and 4 bases from J, the junction kept 3 bases outside the gene matches. CDR3 amino acids: CASRDRGADTQYF. The CDR3 DNA is TGTGCCAGCAGAGACAGGGGCGCAGATACGCAGTATTTT.

CDR3 sequence: CASSLNSVEKLFF. The CDR3 nucleotides are TGTGCCAGCAGCTTAAACTCGGTCGAAAAACTGTTTTTT. The chain has TRBV7-2 and TRBJ1-4; unclear D gene. This CDR3 region has 13 residues. In germline, CDR1 is SGHTA, CDR2 FQGNSA. Trimming shortened V by 2 bases and J by 8 bases, and 9 bases separated the two germline ends.

The rearrangement joins TRBV4-3 to TRBJ2-7; TRBD1 might be the D (6 bases). The V gene's germline CDR1 is LGHNA and CDR2 YSLEER. V lost 0 bases to trimming and J lost 0 bases, with 15 bases between them. The CDR3 extends over 17 amino acids. CDR3 in amino acids: CASSQDGQGTSSYEQYF. The CDR3 nucleotides are TGCGCCAGCAGCCAAGATGGTCAGGGGACGAGCTCCTACGAGCAGTACTTC.

The CDR3 spells CSVEGVAEKAPYEQYF. The DNA of the CDR3 is TGCAGCGTTGAAGGGGTTGCAGAGAAAGCCCCATACGAGCAGTACTTC. The V call is TRBV29-1, the J call TRBJ2-7; D remains unclear. Germline values: CDR1 SQVTM, CDR2 ANQGSEA. The CDR3 covers 16 residues. Trimming took 1 base from V and 4 from J, leaving 20 bases between them.

The gene calls are TRBV28 and TRBJ2-1; the D is unclear. Germline V CDR1 and CDR2: MDHEN, SYDVKM. The length of the CDR3 is 17 residues. The V end was cut by 5 bases, the J end by 0 bases, with 17 bases between. The CDR3 loop is CASSPEPGQVSYNEQFF. CDR3 bases: TGTGCCAGCAGTCCCGAGCCCGGGCAAGTCTCCTACAATGAGCAGTTCTTC.

The chain is built from TRBV12-3 or TRBV12-4 and TRBJ1-1; 8 bases fit TRBD1. The length of the CDR3 is 14 residues. V lost 6 bases and J lost 1; bases outside the gene matches: 4. The CDR3 DNA reads as TGTGCCAGCAGGGTAGGACAGGGGAACACTGAAGCTTTCTTT. It yields the protein CASRVGQGNTEAFF.